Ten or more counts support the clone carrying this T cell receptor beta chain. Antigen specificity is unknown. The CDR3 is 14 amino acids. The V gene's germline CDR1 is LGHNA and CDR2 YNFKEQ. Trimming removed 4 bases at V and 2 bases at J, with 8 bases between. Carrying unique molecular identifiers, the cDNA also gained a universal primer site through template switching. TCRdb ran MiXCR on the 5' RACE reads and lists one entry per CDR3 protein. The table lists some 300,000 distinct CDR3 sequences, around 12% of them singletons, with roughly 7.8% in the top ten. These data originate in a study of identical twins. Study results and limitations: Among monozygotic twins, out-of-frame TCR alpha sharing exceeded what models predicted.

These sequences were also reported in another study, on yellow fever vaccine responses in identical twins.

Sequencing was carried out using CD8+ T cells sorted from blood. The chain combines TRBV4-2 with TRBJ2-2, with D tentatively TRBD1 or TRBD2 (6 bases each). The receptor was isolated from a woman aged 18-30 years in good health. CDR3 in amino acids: CASSLGGNTGELFF. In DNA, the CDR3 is TGTGCCAGCAGCCTGGGGGGCAACACCGGGGAGCTGTTTTTT.